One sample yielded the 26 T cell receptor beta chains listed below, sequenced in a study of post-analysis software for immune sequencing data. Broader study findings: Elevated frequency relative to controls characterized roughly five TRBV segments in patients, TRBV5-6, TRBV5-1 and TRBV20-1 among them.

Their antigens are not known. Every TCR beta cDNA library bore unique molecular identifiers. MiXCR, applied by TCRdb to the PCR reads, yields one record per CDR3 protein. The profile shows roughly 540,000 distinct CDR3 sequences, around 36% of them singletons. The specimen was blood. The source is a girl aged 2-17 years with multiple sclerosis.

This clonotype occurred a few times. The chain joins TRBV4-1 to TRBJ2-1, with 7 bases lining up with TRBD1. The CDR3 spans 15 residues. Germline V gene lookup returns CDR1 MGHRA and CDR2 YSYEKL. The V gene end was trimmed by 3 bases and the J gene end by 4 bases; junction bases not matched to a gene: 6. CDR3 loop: CASSQRQGDYNEQFF. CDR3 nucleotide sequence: TGCGCCAGCAGCCAGAGACAGGGAGATTACAATGAGCAGTTCTTC.

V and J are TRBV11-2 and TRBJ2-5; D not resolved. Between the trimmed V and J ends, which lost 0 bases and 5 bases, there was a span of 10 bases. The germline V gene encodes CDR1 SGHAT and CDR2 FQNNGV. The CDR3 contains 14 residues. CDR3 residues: CASSLDGLWETQYF. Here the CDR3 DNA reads TGTGCCAGCAGCTTAGATGGATTATGGGAGACCCAGTACTTC.

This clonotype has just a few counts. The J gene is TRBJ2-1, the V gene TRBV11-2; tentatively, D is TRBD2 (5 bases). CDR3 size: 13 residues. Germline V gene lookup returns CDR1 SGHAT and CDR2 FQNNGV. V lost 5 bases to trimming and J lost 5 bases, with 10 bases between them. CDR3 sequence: CASSLGLDNEQFF. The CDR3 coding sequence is TGTGCCAGCAGCCTCGGACTTGACAATGAGCAGTTCTTC.

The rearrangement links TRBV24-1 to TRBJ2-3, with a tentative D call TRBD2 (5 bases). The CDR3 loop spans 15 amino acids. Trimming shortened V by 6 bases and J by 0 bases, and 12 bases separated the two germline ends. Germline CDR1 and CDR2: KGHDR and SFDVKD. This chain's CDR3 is CATSTALGSTDTQYF. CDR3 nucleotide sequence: TGTGCCACCAGTACCGCACTAGGGAGCACAGATACGCAGTATTTT.

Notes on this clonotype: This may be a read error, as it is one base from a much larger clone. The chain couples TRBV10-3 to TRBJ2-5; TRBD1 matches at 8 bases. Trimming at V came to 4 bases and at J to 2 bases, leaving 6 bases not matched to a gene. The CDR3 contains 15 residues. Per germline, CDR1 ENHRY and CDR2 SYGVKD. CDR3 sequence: CAISGLTGAQETQYF. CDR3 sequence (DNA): TGTGCCATCAGTGGATTGACAGGGGCTCAAGAGACCCAGTACTTC.

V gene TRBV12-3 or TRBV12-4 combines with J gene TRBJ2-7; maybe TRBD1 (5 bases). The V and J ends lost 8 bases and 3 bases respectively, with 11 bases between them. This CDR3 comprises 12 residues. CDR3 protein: CASGKGLYEQYF. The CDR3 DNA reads TGTGCCAGCGGTAAGGGGCTCTACGAGCAGTACTTC.

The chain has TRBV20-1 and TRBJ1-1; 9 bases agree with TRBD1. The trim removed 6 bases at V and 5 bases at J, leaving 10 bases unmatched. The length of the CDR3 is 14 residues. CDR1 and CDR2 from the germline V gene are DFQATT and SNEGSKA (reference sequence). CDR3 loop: CSAKPGQGRTEAFF. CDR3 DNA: TGCAGTGCAAAGCCGGGACAGGGAAGAACTGAAGCTTTCTTT.

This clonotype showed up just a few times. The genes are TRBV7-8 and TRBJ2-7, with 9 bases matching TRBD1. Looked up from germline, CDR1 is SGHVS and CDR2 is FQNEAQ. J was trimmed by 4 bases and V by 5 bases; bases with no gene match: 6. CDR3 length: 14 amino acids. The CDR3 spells CASSRTGEVYEQYF. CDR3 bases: TGTGCCAGCAGCAGGACAGGGGAGGTTTACGAGCAGTACTTC.

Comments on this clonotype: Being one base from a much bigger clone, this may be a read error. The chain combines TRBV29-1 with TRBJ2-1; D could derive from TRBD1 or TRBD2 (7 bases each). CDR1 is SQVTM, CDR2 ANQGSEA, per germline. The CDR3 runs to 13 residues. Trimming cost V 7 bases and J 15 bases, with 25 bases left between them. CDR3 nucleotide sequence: TGCAGCGGGCGGCGGGACAGCGGGGAAGGGCGGTTCTTC. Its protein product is CSGRRDSGEGRFF.

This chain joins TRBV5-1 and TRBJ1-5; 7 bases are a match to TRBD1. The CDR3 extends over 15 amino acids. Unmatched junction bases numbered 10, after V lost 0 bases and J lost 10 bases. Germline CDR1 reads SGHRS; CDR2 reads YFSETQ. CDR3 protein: CASSLEGDRDSPQHF. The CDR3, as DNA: TGCGCCAGCAGCTTGGAGGGGGACAGAGACTCACCCCAGCATTTT.

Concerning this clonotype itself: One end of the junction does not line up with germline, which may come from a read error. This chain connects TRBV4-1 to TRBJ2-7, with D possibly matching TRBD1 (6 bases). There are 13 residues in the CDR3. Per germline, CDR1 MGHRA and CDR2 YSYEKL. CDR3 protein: CAGSRGHLDEQYF. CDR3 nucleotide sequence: TGCGCCGGCAGCCGGGGACACCTAGACGAGCAGTACTTC.

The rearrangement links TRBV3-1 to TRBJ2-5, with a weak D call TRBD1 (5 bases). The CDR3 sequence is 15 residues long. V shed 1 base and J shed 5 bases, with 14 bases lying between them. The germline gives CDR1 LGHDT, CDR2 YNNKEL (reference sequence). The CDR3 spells CASSQGQGGVETQYF. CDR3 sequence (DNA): TGTGCCAGCAGCCAAGGCCAGGGCGGTGTGGAGACCCAGTACTTC.

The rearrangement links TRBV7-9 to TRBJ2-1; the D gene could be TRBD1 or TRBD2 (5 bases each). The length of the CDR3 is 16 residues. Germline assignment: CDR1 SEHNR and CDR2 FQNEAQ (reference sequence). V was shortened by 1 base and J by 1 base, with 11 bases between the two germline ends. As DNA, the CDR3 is TGTGCCAGCAGCTTAGATGAGGGGCTATCCTACAATGAGCAGTTCTTC. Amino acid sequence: CASSLDEGLSYNEQFF. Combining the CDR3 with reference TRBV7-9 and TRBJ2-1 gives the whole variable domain DTGVSQNPRHKITKRGQNVTFRCDPISEHNRLYWYRQTLGQGPEFLTYFQNEAQLEKSRLLSDRFSAERPKGSFSTLEIQRTEQGDSAMYLCASSLDEGLSYNEQFFGPGTRLTVL.

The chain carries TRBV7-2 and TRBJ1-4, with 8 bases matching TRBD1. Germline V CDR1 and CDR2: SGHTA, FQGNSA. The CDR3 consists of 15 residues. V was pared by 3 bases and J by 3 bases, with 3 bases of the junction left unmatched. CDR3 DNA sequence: TGTGCCAGCAGCTTGGCGACAGGGGCTAATGAAAAACTGTTTTTT. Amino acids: CASSLATGANEKLFF.

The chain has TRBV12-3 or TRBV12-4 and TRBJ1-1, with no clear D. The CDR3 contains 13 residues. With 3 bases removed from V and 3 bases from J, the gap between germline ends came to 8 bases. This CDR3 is CASSFQAHTEAFF. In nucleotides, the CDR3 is TGTGCCAGCAGTTTCCAGGCCCACACTGAAGCTTTCTTT.

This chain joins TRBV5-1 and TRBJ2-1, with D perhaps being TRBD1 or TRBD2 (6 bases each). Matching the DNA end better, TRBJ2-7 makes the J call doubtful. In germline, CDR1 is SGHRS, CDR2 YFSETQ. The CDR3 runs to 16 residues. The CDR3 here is CASSGGFPLRGNEQYF. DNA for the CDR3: TGCGCCAGCAGCGGGGGCTTTCCCTTGCGGGGCAATGAGCAGTACTTC.

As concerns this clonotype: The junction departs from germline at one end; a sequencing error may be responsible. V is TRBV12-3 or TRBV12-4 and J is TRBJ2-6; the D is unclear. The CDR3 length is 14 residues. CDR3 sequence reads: CAGSLNSGANVLTF. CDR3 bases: TGTGCCGGCAGCCTGAACTCTGGGGCCAACGTCCTGACTTTC.

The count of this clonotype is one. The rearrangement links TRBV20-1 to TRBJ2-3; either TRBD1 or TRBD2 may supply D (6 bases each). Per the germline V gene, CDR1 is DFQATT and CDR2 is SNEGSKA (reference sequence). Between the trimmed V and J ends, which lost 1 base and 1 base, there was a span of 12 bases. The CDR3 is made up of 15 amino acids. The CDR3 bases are TGCAGTGCTAGAGGCTCAGGGGAGGGCACAGATACGCAGTATTTT. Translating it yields CSARGSGEGTDTQYF.

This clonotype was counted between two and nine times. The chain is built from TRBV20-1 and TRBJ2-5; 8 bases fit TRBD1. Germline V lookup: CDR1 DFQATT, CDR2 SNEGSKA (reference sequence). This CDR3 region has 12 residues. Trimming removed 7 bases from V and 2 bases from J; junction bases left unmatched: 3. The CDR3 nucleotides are TGCAGTGTCAACAGGGGGCAAGAGACCCAGTACTTC. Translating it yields CSVNRGQETQYF.

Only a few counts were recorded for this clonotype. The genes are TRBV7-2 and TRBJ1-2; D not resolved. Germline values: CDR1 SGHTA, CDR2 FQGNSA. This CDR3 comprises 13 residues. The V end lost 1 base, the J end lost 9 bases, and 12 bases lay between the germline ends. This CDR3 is CASSLERQGRYTF. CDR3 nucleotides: TGTGCCAGCAGCTTAGAACGGCAAGGGCGCTACACCTTC.

The CDR3 region is CASSSGGTSGGGYNEQFF. The CDR3 DNA follows: TGTGCCAGCAGCTCCGGCGGGACTAGCGGGGGGGGCTACAATGAGCAGTTCTTC. The chain employs TRBV7-6 and TRBJ2-1; 16 bases match TRBD2. Germline loops: CDR1 SGHVS, CDR2 FNYEAQ. Trimming at V came to 4 bases and at J to 3 bases, leaving 6 bases not matched to a gene. CDR3 size: 18 residues.

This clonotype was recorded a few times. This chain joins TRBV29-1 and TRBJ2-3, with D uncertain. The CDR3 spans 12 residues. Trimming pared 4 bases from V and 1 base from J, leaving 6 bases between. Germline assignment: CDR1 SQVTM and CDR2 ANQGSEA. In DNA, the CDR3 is TGCAGCGTTGGGGCTGGCACAGATACGCAGTATTTT. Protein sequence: CSVGAGTDTQYF.

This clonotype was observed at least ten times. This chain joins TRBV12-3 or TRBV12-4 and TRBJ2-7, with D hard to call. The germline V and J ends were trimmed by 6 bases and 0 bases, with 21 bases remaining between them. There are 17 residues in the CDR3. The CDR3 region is CASSPPKGHFPSYEQYF. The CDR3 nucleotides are TGTGCCAGCAGCCCCCCCAAGGGTCACTTCCCCTCCTACGAGCAGTACTTC.

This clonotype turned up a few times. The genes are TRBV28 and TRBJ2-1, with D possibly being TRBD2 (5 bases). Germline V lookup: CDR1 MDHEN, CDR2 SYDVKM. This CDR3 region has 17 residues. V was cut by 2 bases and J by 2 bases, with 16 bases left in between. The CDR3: CASSLPSPGIPYNEQFF. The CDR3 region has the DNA TGTGCCAGCAGTTTACCCTCGCCCGGGATTCCCTACAATGAGCAGTTCTTC.

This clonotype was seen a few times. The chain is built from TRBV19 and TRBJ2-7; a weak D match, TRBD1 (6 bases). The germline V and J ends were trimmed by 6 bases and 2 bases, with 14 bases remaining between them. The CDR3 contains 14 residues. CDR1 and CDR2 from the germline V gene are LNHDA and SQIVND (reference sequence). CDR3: CASSLTGQPYEQYF. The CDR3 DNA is TGTGCCAGTAGCCTTACCGGACAGCCCTACGAGCAGTACTTC.

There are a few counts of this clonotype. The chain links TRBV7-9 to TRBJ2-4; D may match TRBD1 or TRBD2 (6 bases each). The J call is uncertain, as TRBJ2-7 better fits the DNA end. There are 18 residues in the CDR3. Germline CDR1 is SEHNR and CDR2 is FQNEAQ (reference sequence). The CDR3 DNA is TGTGCCAGCAGCTCCCCAAGGGCCGGCGGGACAAACGCCTACGAGCAGTACTTC. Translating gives CASSSPRAGGTNAYEQYF.